The 7 T cell receptor beta chains in this list originate from one sample, sequenced in a study of blood T cell repertoires in COVID-19. Assay: immunoSEQ multiplex PCR; the TCRdb copy retains only in-frame clones and omits some. The profile shows around 330,000 clones, 88% of them singletons. Sequencing used peripheral blood. These receptors came from a woman between 50 and 59 years old with active or convalescent COVID-19.

The rearrangement links TRBV28 to TRBJ2-2; 7 nucleotides agree with TRBD1. The CDR3 is 15 amino acids. V lost 3 bases to trimming and J lost 7 bases; unmatched junction nucleotides: 8. Germline CDR1 reads MDHEN; CDR2 reads SYDVKM. The DNA of the CDR3 is TGTGCCAGCAGTTTGATTGGCAGACAGGGCGGGGAGCTGTTTTTT. Translation gives CASSLIGRQGGELFF.

Only one count was recorded for this clone. The chain links TRBV7-9 to TRBJ1-4; 7 bases are a match to TRBD1. From germline, CDR1 is SEHNR and CDR2 FQNEAQ (reference sequence). There are 15 residues in the CDR3. Losses at the gene ends were 6 bases for V and 8 bases for J; bases not matched to a gene: 12. The CDR3 here is CASSPPGQQGEKLFF. The CDR3 DNA is TGTGCCAGCAGTCCCCCGGGACAGCAAGGGGAAAAACTGTTTTTT. Variable domain in full (rest from reference TRBV7-9 and TRBJ1-4): DTGVSQNPRHKITKRGQNVTFRCDPISEHNRLYWYRQTLGQGPEFLTYFQNEAQLEKSRLLSDRFSAERPKGSFSTLEIQRTEQGDSAMYLCASSPPGQQGEKLFFGSGTQLSVL.

The chain links TRBV5-1 to TRBJ2-1, with TRBD1 matching over 9 bases. CDR3 length: 16 amino acids. Germline V gene lookup returns CDR1 SGHRS and CDR2 YFSETQ. V shed 0 bases, J shed 5 bases, and the junction held 6 bases outside the gene matches. The CDR3 region is CASSLEVGTGHNEQFF. The CDR3, as DNA: TGCGCCAGCAGCTTGGAAGTAGGGACAGGGCACAATGAGCAGTTCTTC. The full variable domain, rest sourced from reference TRBV5-1 and TRBJ2-1, is KAGVTQTPRYLIKTRGQQVTLSCSPISGHRSVSWYQQTPGQGLQFLFEYFSETQRNKGNFPGRFSGRQFSNSRSEMNVSTLELGDSALYLCASSLEVGTGHNEQFFGPGTRLTVL.

J is TRBJ1-5 and V is TRBV6-5; no reliable D call. Deletions cut 10 bases from V and 4 bases from J, with 14 bases between. The CDR3 is made up of 13 amino acids. Germline V gives CDR1 MNHEY, CDR2 SVGAGI. The CDR3 here is CATLRVPNQPQHF. CDR3 DNA: TGTGCCACCCTCCGGGTGCCTAATCAGCCCCAGCATTTT.

V usage is TRBV9 and J usage is TRBJ1-1; tentatively, D is TRBD1 (6 bases). V gave up 3 bases and J gave up 1 base, with 16 bases separating them. CDR1 is SGDLS, CDR2 YYNGEE, per germline. CDR3 length equals 16 residues. CDR3: CASSAPGGRGNTEAFF. The CDR3 bases are TGTGCCAGCAGCGCCCCCGGTGGCAGGGGGAACACTGAAGCTTTCTTT.

The chain recombines TRBV27 with TRBJ1-6; 8 nucleotides align to TRBD1. The V segment lost 5 bases and the J segment 9 bases; nucleotides outside the gene matches: 9. This CDR3 has 15 amino acids. Germline V gene sequence: CDR1 MNHEY, CDR2 SMNVEV (reference sequence). CDR3 residues: CASSRAGTGGSPLHF. In DNA form, the CDR3 reads TGTGCCAGCAGTCGTGCCGGGACAGGTGGTTCACCCCTCCACTTT.

The chain employs TRBV2 and TRBJ2-3, with 11 nucleotides matching TRBD2. The CDR3 sequence is 19 residues long. V shed 6 bases and J 1 base; nucleotides not matched to a gene: 15. The germline V gene encodes CDR1 SNHLY and CDR2 FYNNEI. CDR3 sequence: CASSDLLAGARTRTDTQYF. The CDR3 nucleotides are TGTGCCAGCAGCGACCTACTAGCGGGGGCCCGAACCCGCACAGATACGCAGTATTTT.